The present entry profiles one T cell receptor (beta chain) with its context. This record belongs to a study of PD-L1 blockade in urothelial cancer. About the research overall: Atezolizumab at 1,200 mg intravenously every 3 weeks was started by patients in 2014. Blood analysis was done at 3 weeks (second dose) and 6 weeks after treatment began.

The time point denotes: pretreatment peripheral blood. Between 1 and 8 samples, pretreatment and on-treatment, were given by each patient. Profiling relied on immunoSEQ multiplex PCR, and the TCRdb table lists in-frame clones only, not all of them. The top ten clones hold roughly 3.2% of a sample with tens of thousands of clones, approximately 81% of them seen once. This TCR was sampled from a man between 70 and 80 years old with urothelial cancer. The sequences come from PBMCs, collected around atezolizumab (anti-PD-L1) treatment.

CDR3 bases: TGTGCCAGCAGCGTAGAGACAGGAACCTACGAGCAGTACTTC. Translating gives CASSVETGTYEQYF. The rearrangement links TRBV9 to TRBJ2-7, with D perhaps TRBD1 (6 bases). The germline V gene has CDR1 SGDLS and CDR2 YYNGEE. The ends were cut back, 0 bases at V and 2 bases at J, with 9 bases in the middle. The CDR3 sequence is 14 residues long.